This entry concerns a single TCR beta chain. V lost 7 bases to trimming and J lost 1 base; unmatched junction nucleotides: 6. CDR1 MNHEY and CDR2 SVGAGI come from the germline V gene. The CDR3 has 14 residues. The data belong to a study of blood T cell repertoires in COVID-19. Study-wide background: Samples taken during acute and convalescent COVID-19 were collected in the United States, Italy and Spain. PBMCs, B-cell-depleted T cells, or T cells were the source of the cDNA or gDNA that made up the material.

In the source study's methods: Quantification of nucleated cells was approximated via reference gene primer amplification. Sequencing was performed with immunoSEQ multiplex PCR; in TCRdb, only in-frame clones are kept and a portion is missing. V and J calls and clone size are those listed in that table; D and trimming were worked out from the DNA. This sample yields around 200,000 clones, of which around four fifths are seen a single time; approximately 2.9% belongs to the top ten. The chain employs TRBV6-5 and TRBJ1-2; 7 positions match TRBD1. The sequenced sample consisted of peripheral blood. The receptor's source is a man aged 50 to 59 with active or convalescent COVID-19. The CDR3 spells CASTRDRFNYGYTF. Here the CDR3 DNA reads TGTGCCAGCACGAGGGACAGATTTAACTATGGCTACACCTTC.